The 17 T cell receptor beta chains below were found in one sample sequenced in a study of cytomegalovirus exposure and HLA in healthy donors. PCR was performed using 60 Vbeta and 13 Jbeta primers. Here immunoSEQ multiplex PCR was the method, and the copy in TCRdb shows in-frame clones only, minus some. The table shows approximately 120,000 clones, with 65% to 90% occurring only once. Material: PBMCs. These receptors were taken from a woman aged 30 to 39 in good health and CMV-seronegative.

The J gene is TRBJ2-5, the V gene TRBV15; a weak D match, TRBD2 (6 bases). The V gene lost 0 bases and the J gene lost 5 bases, with 10 bases spanning the gap. The CDR3 is 14 amino acids. The germline V gene has CDR1 LNHNV and CDR2 YYDKDF (reference sequence). The CDR3 is CATSREGTWETQYF. CDR3 nucleotides: TGTGCCACCAGCAGAGAAGGGACTTGGGAGACCCAGTACTTC. Variable domain in full (rest from reference TRBV15 and TRBJ2-5): DAMVIQNPRYQVTQFGKPVTLSCSQTLNHNVMYWYQQKSSQAPKLLFHYYDKDFNNEADTPDNFQSRRPNTSFCFLDIRSPGLGDTAMYLCATSREGTWETQYFGPGTRLLVL.

The chain combines TRBV20-1 with TRBJ2-3; a weak D match, TRBD2 (5 bases). CDR3 length equals 8 residues. Germline CDR1 is DFQATT and CDR2 is SNEGSKA (reference sequence). The CDR3 here is CIADTQYF. The CDR3 region has the DNA TGCATAGCGGATACGCAGTATTTT.

Notes on this clone: Germline and junction disagree at one end, which may indicate a read error. The V and J genes are TRBV7-9 and TRBJ1-2; 7 bases match TRBD1. The CDR3 loop spans 14 amino acids. CDR1 SEHNR and CDR2 FQNEAQ come from the germline V gene (reference sequence). CDR3 sequence: CSSSLGTANYGYTF. The CDR3 coding sequence is TGTTCCAGCAGCTTAGGGACAGCCAACTATGGCTACACCTTC. Variable domain in full (rest from reference TRBV7-9 and TRBJ1-2): DTGVSQNPRHKITKRGQNVTFRCDPISEHNRLYWYRQTLGQGPEFLTYFQNEAQLEKSRLLSDRFSAERPKGSFSTLEIQRTEQGDSAMYLCSSSLGTANYGYTFGSGTRLTVV.

This clone was detected a few times. The chain couples TRBV19 to TRBJ1-1; TRBD1 matches 7 bases. Trimming took 6 bases from V and 6 from J; bases not matched to a gene: 10. Looked up from germline, CDR1 is LNHDA and CDR2 is SQIVND (reference sequence). This CDR3 has 14 amino acids. CDR3 sequence reads: CASRRTGQIAEAFF. The DNA for the CDR3 is TGTGCCAGTAGACGAACGGGACAGATAGCTGAAGCTTTCTTT.

The V gene is TRBV29-1, the J gene TRBJ1-2; 8 nucleotides agree with TRBD1. The ends lost 2 bases at V and 6 bases at J; junction bases unmatched: 8. This CDR3 contains 14 residues. From germline, CDR1 is SQVTM and CDR2 ANQGSEA. The CDR3 bases are TGCAGCGTTGAACGGTCACAGGGGGGAGATGGCTACACCTTC. Residues: CSVERSQGGDGYTF.

The V gene is TRBV6-1, the J gene TRBJ2-7; weak D call: TRBD2 (5 bases). The germline CDR1 and CDR2 sequences are MNHNS and SASEGT. The CDR3 is made up of 15 amino acids. Trimming cost V 1 base and J 0 bases, with 10 bases left between them. The chain's CDR3 is CASSEGPTSSYEQYF. The DNA of the CDR3 is TGTGCCAGCAGTGAAGGGCCTACTAGCTCCTACGAGCAGTACTTC.

The chain has TRBV19 and TRBJ1-1, with D unresolved. Trimming shortened V by 3 bases and J by 7 bases, and 9 bases separated the two germline ends. Germline V gene sequence: CDR1 LNHDA, CDR2 SQIVND (reference sequence). This CDR3 has 12 residues. The DNA of the CDR3 is TGTGCCAGTAGTATTCTCGGCGGTGAAGCTTTCTTT. Translating gives CASSILGGEAFF.

This clone came up a few times. One end of the junction varies from germline; a read error may be responsible. The chain is built from TRBV5-6 and TRBJ2-2, with D perhaps matching TRBD2 (5 bases). The CDR3 contains 13 residues. The germline V gene has CDR1 SGHDT and CDR2 YYEEEE. The CDR3 sequence: CASSLDFHRGAVF. The CDR3 coding sequence is TGTGCCAGCAGCTTGGACTTCCACCGGGGAGCTGTTTTT.

CDR3 amino acids: CASSITPNTEAFF. The DNA of the CDR3 is TGCGCCAGCAGCATCACTCCGAACACTGAAGCTTTCTTT. This rearrangement joins TRBV5-1 to TRBJ1-1, with D unresolved. The CDR3 is 13 amino acids. Trimming cost V 4 bases and J 1 base, with 8 bases left between them. The germline V gene encodes CDR1 SGHRS and CDR2 YFSETQ.

The V and J genes are TRBV19 and TRBJ2-1, with 9 bases identical to TRBD2. This CDR3 has 15 amino acids. Germline loops: CDR1 LNHDA, CDR2 SQIVND (reference sequence). With V trimmed by 4 bases and J by 4 bases, 5 bases remained unmatched. CDR3 sequence (DNA): TGTGCCAGTAGTACAGAGGCGGGGGGGTACAATGAGCAGTTCTTC. This gives the protein CASSTEAGGYNEQFF.

In DNA form, the CDR3 reads TGTGCCAGCAGCCAGACTAGTCTTGCCAAAAACATTCAGTACTTC. Its protein product is CASSQTSLAKNIQYF. This sequence joins TRBV28 and TRBJ2-4, with D perhaps matching TRBD2 (6 bases). The germline gives CDR1 MDHEN, CDR2 SYDVKM. CDR3 length: 15 amino acids. V lost 6 bases and J lost 1, with 13 bases in between.

The J gene is TRBJ1-1, the V gene TRBV18; D is unclear. V was pared by 3 bases and J by 1 base, with 12 bases between. The CDR3 covers 15 residues. Germline values: CDR1 KGHSH, CDR2 LQKENI. As DNA, the CDR3 is TGTGCCAGCTCACCCTCGCGACAACAGAACACTGAAGCTTTCTTT. Its translation is CASSPSRQQNTEAFF.

This clone was recorded a few times. This sample includes further DNA sequences coding for the same CDR3. The CDR3 sequence is CASSLEGPQHF. CDR3 coding DNA: TGTGCCAGCAGTCTCGAGGGGCCCCAGCATTTT. This chain links TRBV28 with TRBJ1-5, with no clear D. This CDR3 spans 11 amino acids. Trimming took off 5 bases at V and 9 bases at J, with 8 bases between the two ends. Germline CDR1 MDHEN, CDR2 SYDVKM. The full variable domain, in which reference TRBV28 and TRBJ1-5 provide the parts outside the CDR3, is DVKVTQSSRYLVKRTGEKVFLECVQDMDHENMFWYRQDPGLGLRLIYFSYDVKMKEKGDIPEGYSVSREKKERFSLILESASTNQTSMYLCASSLEGPQHFGDGTRLSIL.

The V gene is TRBV7-8, the J gene TRBJ1-1, with 7 bases fitting TRBD1. The CDR3 totals 14 residues. Germline trimming cut 6 bases from V and 6 bases from J; bases unmatched to any gene: 10. The V gene's germline CDR1 is SGHVS and CDR2 FQNEAQ. In DNA, the CDR3 is TGTGCCAGCAGAAGCTCCACAGGGGCCCCTGAAGCTTTCTTT. It specifies CASRSSTGAPEAFF.

This clone was detected only once. The rearrangement links TRBV10-3 to TRBJ2-7, with 8 positions matching TRBD1. The CDR3 is 13 residues long. Per germline, CDR1 ENHRY and CDR2 SYGVKD. The V and J ends lost 6 bases and 6 bases, in that order; junction bases with no gene match: 7. The CDR3 region has the DNA TGTGCCATCAGAGGACAGGGTTTGTCCGAGCAGTACTTC. Its protein product is CAIRGQGLSEQYF.

This chain links TRBV2 with TRBJ2-3; 13 bases are shared with TRBD2. The V gene end was trimmed by 6 bases and the J gene end by 0 bases; junction bases not matched to a gene: 12. This CDR3 spans 19 amino acids. Germline assignment: CDR1 SNHLY and CDR2 FYNNEI. This chain's CDR3 is CASRPGGTSGAPSTDTQYF. The CDR3, as DNA: TGTGCCAGCAGACCAGGAGGGACTAGCGGGGCTCCTAGCACAGATACGCAGTATTTT.

This clone has a handful of counts. The chain links TRBV4-3 to TRBJ1-2, with unresolved D. The germline V gene encodes CDR1 LGHNA and CDR2 YSLEER. The V gene lost 1 base and the J gene lost 4 bases, with 13 bases spanning the gap. The CDR3 length is 15 residues. CDR3 DNA sequence: TGCGCCAGCAGCCAAGCCGAGGGAGCGGCCTATGGCTACACCTTC. It is translated as CASSQAEGAAYGYTF.